The rows below give T cell receptor beta chains drawn from one sample of a study of T cells in Graves' hyperthyroidism and ophthalmopathy. TCRdb passed the multiplex PCR reads through MiXCR, listing each CDR3 protein once. The sample has approximately 260,000 distinct CDR3 sequences, 13% to 15% seen once; the top ten hold around 31%. Sequencing was done on a sample of blood. All receptors come from a woman between 50 and 59 years old with Graves' hyperthyroidism that later progressed to Graves' ophthalmopathy. Both conserved end residues are part of each CDR3. The order of the fields is clone size, D gene, J gene, V gene, CDR3 DNA, CDR3 protein. A D gene is named only where the DNA matches it firmly. Clone size, where shown, is once, few, many, or a class for clones that have expanded.

many	TRBD1	TRBJ1-1	TRBV6-2/TRBV6-3	TGTGCCAGCAGCTCGGACAGGACGAACACTGAAGCTTTCTTT	CASSSDRTNTEAFF
.	TRBD2	TRBJ2-4	TRBV20-1	TGCAGTGCTAGAGATCTCACTAGCGGGAGTGGAAACATTCAGTACTTC	CSARDLTSGSGNIQYF
.	TRBD1	TRBJ2-1	TRBV7-6	TGTGCCAGCAGCCGTACTCCGGGACAGGGGTTCAGTGAGCAGTTCTTC	CASSRTPGQGFSEQFF
.	.	TRBJ2-7	TRBV19	TGTGCCAGTAGTCCAGCCATAGGATACGAGCAGTACTTC	CASSPAIGYEQYF
many	.	TRBJ1-5	TRBV6-1	TGTGCCAGCAGTGTCCCCAGGGATTCTCAGCCCCAGCATTTT	CASSVPRDSQPQHF
many	TRBD1	TRBJ1-2	TRBV28	TGTGCCAGCAGCATGGGACAGGGTAATGGCTACACCTTC	CASSMGQGNGYTF
many	.	TRBJ1-2	TRBV6-5	TGTGCCAGCAGTTACTCCGAGGGGGATTTTGGCTACACCTTC	CASSYSEGDFGYTF
many	.	TRBJ2-2	TRBV18	TGTGCCAGCTCACCGGATCTGGGGGGAAACACCGGGGAGCTGTTTTTT	CASSPDLGGNTGELFF
many	.	TRBJ2-1	TRBV5-1	TGCGCCAGCAGTTTAATGACGGAACAGGAGCAGTTCTTC	CASSLMTEQEQFF
many	TRBD2	TRBJ2-3	TRBV28	TGTGCCTGGGGGACTAGCGGGGCGGGGAGCACAGATACGCAGTATTTT	CAWGTSGAGSTDTQYF
.	TRBD2	TRBJ2-7	TRBV14	TGTGCCAGCAGCCAAGGCCTAGCGGGAGGGCCGGAAGAGCAGTACTTC	CASSQGLAGGPEEQYF
many	TRBD2	TRBJ2-3	TRBV28	TGTGCCAGCGCGACTAGCGGCACAGATACGCAGTATTTT	CASATSGTDTQYF
few	.	TRBJ2-6	TRBV18	TGTGCCAGCTCACCGATCGGTTCTGGGGCCAACGTCCTGATTTTC	CASSPIGSGANVLIF
.	.	TRBJ2-2	TRBV7-2	TGCGCCAGCAGCTGGGGGGCAGCGGACACCGGGGAGCTGTTTTTT	CASSWGAADTGELFF
many	TRBD2	TRBJ2-1	TRBV2	TGTGCCAGCAGTTCCGGGACTAGCGGCTACAATGAGCAGTTCTTC	CASSSGTSGYNEQFF
many	TRBD2	TRBJ2-7	TRBV3-1	TGTGCCAGCAGCCAACGGGAGGTCGCCTACGAGCAGTACTTC	CASSQREVAYEQYF
many	.	TRBJ1-2	TRBV28	TGTGCCTCCGTGAGGGGGTATGGCTACACCTTC	CASVRGYGYTF
many	.	TRBJ2-1	TRBV28	TGTGCCAGCAGTTTCACACTAGTTGAGCAGTTCTTC	CASSFTLVEQFF
many	TRBD2	TRBJ2-7	TRBV7-9	TGTGCCAGCAGCTTAGCCGGGACTAGCGGGAGGTACGAGCAGTACTTC	CASSLAGTSGRYEQYF
many	.	TRBJ2-7	TRBV11-3	TGTGCCAGCAGCTTAGATCTCTACGAGCAGTACTTC	CASSLDLYEQYF
many	TRBD2	TRBJ2-5	TRBV28	TGTGCCAGCAATGATGTAGCGGGAGGGCAAGAGACCCAGTACTTC	CASNDVAGGQETQYF
many	TRBD2	TRBJ2-1	TRBV20-1	TGCAGTGCTAGGGTACTAGCGGGAAAAAAAAACAATGAGCAGTTCTTC	CSARVLAGKKNNEQFF
few	.	TRBJ2-5	TRBV20-1	TGCAGTGCTGGAGGCTCTAGCGTAAAAGAGACCCAGTACTTC	CSAGGSSVKETQYF